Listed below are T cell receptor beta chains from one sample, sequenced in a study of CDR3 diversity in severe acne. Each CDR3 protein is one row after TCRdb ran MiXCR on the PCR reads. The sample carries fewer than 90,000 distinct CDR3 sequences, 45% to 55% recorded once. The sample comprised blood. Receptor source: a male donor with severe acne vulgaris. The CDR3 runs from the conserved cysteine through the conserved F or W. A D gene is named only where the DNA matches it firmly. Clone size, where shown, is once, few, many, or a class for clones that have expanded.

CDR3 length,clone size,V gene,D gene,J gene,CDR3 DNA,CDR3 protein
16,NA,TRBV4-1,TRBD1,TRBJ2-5,TGCGCCAGCAGCCAAAGAGACAGGGGGACTGGAGAGACCCAGTACTTC,CASSQRDRGTGETQYF
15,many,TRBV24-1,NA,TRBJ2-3,TGTGCCACCAGTGATTCTGGCGGCTCCACAGATACGCAGTATTTT,CATSDSGGSTDTQYF
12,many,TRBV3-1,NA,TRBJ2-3,TGTGCCAGCAGCGTCGGCACAGATACGCAGTATTTT,CASSVGTDTQYF
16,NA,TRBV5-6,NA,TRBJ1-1,TGTGCCAGCAGCTTGTCAGGGCAGGGGTTGAACACTGAAGCTTTCTTT,CASSLSGQGLNTEAFF
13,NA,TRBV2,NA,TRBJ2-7,TGTGCCTTCAATTCGGGGCTCGTAGACGAGCAGTACTTC,CAFNSGLVDEQYF
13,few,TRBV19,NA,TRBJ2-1,TGTGCCAGCGGTCGACAGTTTAGGGATGAGCGGTTCTTC,CASGRQFRDERFF
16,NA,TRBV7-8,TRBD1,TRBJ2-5,TGTGCCAGCAGCTTAGCGGGACAGGGGTACCAAGAGACCCAGTACTTC,CASSLAGQGYQETQYF
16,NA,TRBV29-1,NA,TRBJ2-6,TGCAGCGTTGAAGTTTACATGAGCTCTGGGGCCAACGTCCTGACTTTC,CSVEVYMSSGANVLTF
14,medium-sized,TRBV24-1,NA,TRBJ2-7,TGTGCCACCAGTGACCAGACAGTAGCCTACGAGCAGTACTTC,CATSDQTVAYEQYF
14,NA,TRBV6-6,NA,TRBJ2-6,TGTGCCAGCCTGGCAGGGACCGGGGCCAACGTCCTGACTTTC,CASLAGTGANVLTF
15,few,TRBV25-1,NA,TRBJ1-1,TGTGCCAGCAGTGAATACGGACAGATGAGCACTGAAGCTTTCTTT,CASSEYGQMSTEAFF
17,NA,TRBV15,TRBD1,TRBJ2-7,TGTGCCACCAGCAGAGAAAGTCCGGGACAGGAGACCTACGAGCAGTACTTC,CATSRESPGQETYEQYF
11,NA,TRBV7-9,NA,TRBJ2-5,TGTGCCAGCAGAGGACAAGAGACCCAGTACTTC,CASRGQETQYF
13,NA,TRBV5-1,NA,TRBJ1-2,TGCGCCAGCAGCTTGTCTTCCTCCTATGGCTACACCTTC,CASSLSSSYGYTF
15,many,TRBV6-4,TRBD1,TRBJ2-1,TGTGCCAGCAGACCGACCGGGACAGGGGGCGATGAGCAGTTCTTC,CASRPTGTGGDEQFF
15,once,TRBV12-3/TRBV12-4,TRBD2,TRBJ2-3,TGTGCCAGCAGTTTGGGATCTAGCGGGAGGGATACGCAGTATTTT,CASSLGSSGRDTQYF
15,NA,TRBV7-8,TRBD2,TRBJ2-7,TGTGCCAGCAGCTCCGGGGGGGGAAGCTCCTACGAGCAGTACTTC,CASSSGGGSSYEQYF
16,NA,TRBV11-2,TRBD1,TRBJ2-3,TGTGCCAGTAGCTTAGCTAGACAGGGGGCGGGAGATACGCAGTATTTT,CASSLARQGAGDTQYF